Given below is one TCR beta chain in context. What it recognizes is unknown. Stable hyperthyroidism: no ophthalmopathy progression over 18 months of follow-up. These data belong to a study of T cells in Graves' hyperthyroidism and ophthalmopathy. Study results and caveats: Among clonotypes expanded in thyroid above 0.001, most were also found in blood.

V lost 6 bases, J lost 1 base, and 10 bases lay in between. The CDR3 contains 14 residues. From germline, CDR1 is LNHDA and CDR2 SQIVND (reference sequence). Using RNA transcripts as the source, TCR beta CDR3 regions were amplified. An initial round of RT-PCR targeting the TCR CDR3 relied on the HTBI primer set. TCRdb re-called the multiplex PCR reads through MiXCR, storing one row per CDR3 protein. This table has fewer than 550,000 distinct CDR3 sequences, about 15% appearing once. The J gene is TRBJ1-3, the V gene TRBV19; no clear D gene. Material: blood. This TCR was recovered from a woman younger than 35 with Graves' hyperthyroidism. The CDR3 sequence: CASSPESSGNTIYF. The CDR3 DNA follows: TGTGCCAGTAGCCCCGAGTCTTCTGGAAACACCATATATTTT.